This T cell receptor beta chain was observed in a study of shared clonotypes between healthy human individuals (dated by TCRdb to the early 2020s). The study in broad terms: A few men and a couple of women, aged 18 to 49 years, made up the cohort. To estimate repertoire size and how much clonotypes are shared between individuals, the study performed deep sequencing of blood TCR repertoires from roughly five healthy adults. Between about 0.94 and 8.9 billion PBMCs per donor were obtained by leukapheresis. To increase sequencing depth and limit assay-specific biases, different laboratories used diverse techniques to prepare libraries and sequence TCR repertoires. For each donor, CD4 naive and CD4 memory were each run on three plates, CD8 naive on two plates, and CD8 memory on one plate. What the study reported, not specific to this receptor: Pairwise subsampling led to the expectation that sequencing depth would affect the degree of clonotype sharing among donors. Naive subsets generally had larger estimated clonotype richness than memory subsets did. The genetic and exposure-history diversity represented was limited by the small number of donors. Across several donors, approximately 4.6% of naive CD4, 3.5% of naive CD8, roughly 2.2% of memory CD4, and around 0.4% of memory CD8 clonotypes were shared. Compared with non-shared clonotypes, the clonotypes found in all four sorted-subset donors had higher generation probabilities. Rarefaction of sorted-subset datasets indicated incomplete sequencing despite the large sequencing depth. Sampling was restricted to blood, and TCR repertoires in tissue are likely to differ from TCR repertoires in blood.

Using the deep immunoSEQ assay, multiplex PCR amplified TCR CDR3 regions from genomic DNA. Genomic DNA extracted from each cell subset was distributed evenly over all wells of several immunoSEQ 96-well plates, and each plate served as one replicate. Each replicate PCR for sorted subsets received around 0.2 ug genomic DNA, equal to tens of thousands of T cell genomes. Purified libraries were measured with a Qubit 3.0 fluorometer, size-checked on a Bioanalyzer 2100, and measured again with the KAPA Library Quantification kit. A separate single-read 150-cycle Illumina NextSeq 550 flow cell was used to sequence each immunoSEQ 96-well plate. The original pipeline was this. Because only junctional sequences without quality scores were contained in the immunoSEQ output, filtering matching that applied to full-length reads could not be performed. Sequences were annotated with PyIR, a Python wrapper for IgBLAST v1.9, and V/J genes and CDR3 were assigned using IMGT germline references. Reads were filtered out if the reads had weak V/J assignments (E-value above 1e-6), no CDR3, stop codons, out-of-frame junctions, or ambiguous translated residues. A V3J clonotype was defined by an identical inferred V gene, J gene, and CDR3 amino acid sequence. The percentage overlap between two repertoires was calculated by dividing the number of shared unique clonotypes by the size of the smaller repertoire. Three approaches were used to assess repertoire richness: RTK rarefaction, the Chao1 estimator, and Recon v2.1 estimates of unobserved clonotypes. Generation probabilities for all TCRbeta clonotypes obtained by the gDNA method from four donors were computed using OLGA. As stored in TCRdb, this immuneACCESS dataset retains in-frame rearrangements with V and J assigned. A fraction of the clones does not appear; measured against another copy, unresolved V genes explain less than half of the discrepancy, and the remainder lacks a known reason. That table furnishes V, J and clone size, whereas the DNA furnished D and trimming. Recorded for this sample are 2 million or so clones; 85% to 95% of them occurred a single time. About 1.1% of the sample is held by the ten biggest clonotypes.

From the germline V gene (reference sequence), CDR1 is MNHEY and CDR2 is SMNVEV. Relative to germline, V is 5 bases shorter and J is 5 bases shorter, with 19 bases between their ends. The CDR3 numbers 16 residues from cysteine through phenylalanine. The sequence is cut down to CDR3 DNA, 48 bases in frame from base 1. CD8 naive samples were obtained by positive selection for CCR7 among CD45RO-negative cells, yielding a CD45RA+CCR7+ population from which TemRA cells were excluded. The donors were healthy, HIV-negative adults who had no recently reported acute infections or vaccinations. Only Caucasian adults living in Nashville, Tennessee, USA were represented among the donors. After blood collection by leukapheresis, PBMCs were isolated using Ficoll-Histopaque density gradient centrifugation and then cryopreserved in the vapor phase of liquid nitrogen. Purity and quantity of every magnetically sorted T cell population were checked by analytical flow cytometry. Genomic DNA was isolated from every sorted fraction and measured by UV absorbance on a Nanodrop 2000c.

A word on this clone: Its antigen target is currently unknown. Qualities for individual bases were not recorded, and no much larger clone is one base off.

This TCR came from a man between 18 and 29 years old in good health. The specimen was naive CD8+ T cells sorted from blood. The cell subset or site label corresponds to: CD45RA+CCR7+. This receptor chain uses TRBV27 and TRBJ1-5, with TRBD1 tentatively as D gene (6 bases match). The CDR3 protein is CASSHSWGGADQPQHF. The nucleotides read TGTGCCAGCAGTCACTCCTGGGGGGGCGCCGATCAGCCCCAGCATTTT.